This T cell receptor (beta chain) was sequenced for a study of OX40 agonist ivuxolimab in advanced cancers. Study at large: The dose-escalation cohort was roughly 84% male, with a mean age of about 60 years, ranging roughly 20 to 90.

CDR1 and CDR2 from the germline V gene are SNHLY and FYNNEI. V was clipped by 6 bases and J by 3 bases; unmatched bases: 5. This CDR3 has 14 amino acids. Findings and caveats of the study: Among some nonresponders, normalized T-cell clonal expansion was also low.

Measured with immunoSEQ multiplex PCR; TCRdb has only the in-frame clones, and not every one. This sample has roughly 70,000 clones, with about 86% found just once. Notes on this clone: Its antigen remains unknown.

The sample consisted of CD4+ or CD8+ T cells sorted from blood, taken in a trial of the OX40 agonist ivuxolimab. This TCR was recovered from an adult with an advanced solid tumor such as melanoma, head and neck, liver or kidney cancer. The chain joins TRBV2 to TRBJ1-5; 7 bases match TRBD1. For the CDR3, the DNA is TGTGCCAGCAGCTGGGGACAGCCCAATCAGCCCCAGCATTTT. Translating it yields CASSWGQPNQPQHF.